The clone carrying this T cell receptor (beta chain) was detected a few times. These data originate in a study of blood T cells in healthy people across ages. Every participating donor contributed about 10 milliliters of peripheral blood through a draw. From germline, CDR1 is MNHEY and CDR2 SVGEGT. The CDR3 is 15 residues long. The junction had 11 bases not matched to a gene; V was cut back by 5 bases and J by 6 bases. For the second PCR, which ran for roughly 6 to 11 cycles, a sample-barcoded 5' primer and a J-beta primer mix were used. TCRdb independently ran MiXCR on the 5' RACE reads; one entry per CDR3 protein. Counted here are about 800,000 distinct CDR3 sequences, around a quarter occurring once; the ten biggest clones make up approximately 3.7%. These data are also associated with another study on T cells of mothers and their children.

This TCR came from a boy between 10 and 17 years old in good health. Sample: blood. This chain joins TRBV6-2 or TRBV6-3 and TRBJ1-1; 8 bases fit TRBD1. The CDR3 loop reads CASSKDRARLAEAFF. As DNA, the CDR3 is TGTGCCAGCAGTAAGGACAGGGCGCGGTTGGCTGAAGCTTTCTTT.